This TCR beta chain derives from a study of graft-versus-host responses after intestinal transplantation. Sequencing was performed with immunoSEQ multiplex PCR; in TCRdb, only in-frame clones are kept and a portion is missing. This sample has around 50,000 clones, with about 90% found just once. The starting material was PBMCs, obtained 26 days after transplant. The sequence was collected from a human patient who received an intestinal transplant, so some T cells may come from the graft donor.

The CDR3: CASSQDPAGGRETQYF. As DNA, the CDR3 is TGTGCCAGCAGCCAAGATCCAGCGGGGGGCCGGGAGACCCAGTACTTC. The chain combines TRBV4-2 with TRBJ2-5; TRBD2 aligns across 9 bases. Germline V gives CDR1 LGHNA, CDR2 YNFKEQ. The V gene end was trimmed by 0 bases and the J gene end by 5 bases; junction bases not matched to a gene: 7. The CDR3 has 16 amino acids.